The 4 T cell receptor beta chains in this list originate from one sample, sequenced in a study of blood T cell repertoires in COVID-19. Using immunoSEQ multiplex PCR, the repertoire was profiled, and TCRdb retains in-frame clones only, with some absent. The table has approximately 280,000 clones, roughly 91% seen once. Sequencing was done on a sample of PBMCs or T cells enriched from blood (not recorded which). These receptor sequences come from a woman aged 60-75 years who had recovered from COVID-19.

The gene calls are TRBV2 and TRBJ2-7, with 8 bases identical to TRBD2. Germline V gene data show CDR1 as SNHLY and CDR2 as FYNNEI. The CDR3 is 15 amino acids. The J segment lost 3 bases and the V segment lost 2 bases, leaving 6 bases of the junction unmatched. As DNA, the CDR3 is TGTGCCAGCAGTGAATTGCGCGGGGGGAACTACGAGCAGTACTTC. Its translation is CASSELRGGNYEQYF.

The chain links TRBV3-1 (or the pseudogene TRBV3-2) to TRBJ2-7; 8 bases are a match to TRBD1. The J segment lost 2 bases and the V segment lost 4 bases, leaving 10 bases of the junction unmatched. The germline V gene encodes CDR1 LGHDT and CDR2 YNNKEL (reference sequence). The CDR3 is 16 amino acids. The CDR3 is CASSRGSGTGPYEQYF. The CDR3 coding sequence is TGTGCCAGCAGCCGGGGGTCCGGGACAGGCCCCTACGAGCAGTACTTC.

Note on this clone: Because it lacks the conserved phenylalanine or tryptophan at the end, this CDR3 is likely a read error. The V gene is TRBV5-1, the J gene TRBJ1-2, with D perhaps TRBD1 (6 bases). This CDR3 contains 14 residues. CDR1 SGHRS and CDR2 YFSETQ come from the germline V gene. With 2 bases removed from V and 4 bases from J, the gap between germline ends came to 12 bases. The CDR3 region has the DNA TGCGCCAGCAGCTTAAACACAGGGAGCTATGGCTACACCCTC. Its protein is CASSLNTGSYGYTL.

The J gene is TRBJ2-3, the V gene TRBV7-9; the D is unclear. The CDR3 covers 12 residues. Germline CDR1 SEHNR, CDR2 FQNEAQ (reference sequence). V was cut by 4 bases and J by 2 bases, with 4 bases left in between. This CDR3 reads CASSSSTDTQYF. Here the CDR3 DNA reads TGTGCCAGCAGCTCATCCACAGATACGCAGTATTTT.